This TCR beta chain stems from a study of OX40 agonist ivuxolimab in advanced cancers. Assay: immunoSEQ multiplex PCR; the TCRdb copy retains only in-frame clones and omits some. The table shows 55,000 to 80,000 clones, with 65% to 85% occurring only once. With 4 bases clipped from V and 2 bases from J, the junction kept 4 bases outside the gene matches. From germline, CDR1 is KGHSH and CDR2 LQKENI. The CDR3 is made up of 14 amino acids. At cycle 4 day 1, cycle 7 day 1, and baseline, blood was sampled. This receptor was taken from an adult with an advanced solid tumor such as melanoma, head and neck, liver or kidney cancer. The V call is TRBV18, the J call TRBJ2-7, with 8 bases identical to TRBD1. Sequenced material: CD4+ or CD8+ T cells sorted from blood, taken in a trial of the OX40 agonist ivuxolimab. CDR3 amino acids: CASSLGQGPYEQYF. The CDR3 DNA follows: TGTGCCAGCTCACTAGGACAGGGTCCCTACGAGCAGTACTTC.